This T cell receptor (beta chain) was captured by sequencing in a study of shared clonotypes between healthy human individuals. This CDR3 comprises 15 residues. V dropped 5 bases and J dropped 4; count of bases not matched to a gene: 9. Germline CDR1 MDHEN, CDR2 SYDVKM. Profiled with immunoSEQ multiplex PCR; TCRdb holds only in-frame clones, not every one. The sample has hundreds of thousands of clones, about three quarters seen once. Study outcomes and limitations: Generation probabilities of non-shared clonotypes were lower (relative to those shared by all four donors).

All of the donors resided in Nashville, Tennessee, and each was a Caucasian adult. To note about this clone: Its target is not known.

Sequencing was performed on memory CD4+ T cells sorted from blood. Subset indicated: CD45RA-negative fraction. This receptor was taken from a woman aged 25 to 45 in good health. This chain uses TRBV28 with TRBJ1-1; 8 nucleotides line up with TRBD1. The CDR3 protein is CASSPTTGAVTEAFF. The CDR3 DNA reads as TGTGCCAGCAGTCCAACGACAGGGGCGGTCACTGAAGCTTTCTTT.